The 22 T cell receptor beta chains presented below share a single source sample, sequenced in a study of T-cell reconstitution after alpha-beta-depleted transplantation in children. The TCRbeta library was prepared with unique molecular identifiers. TCRdb re-called the PCR reads with MiXCR, one entry per CDR3 protein. The data hold around 70,000 distinct CDR3 sequences, with approximately 11% observed a single time. Sample: PBMCs, taken before TCRalphabeta/CD19-depleted stem cell transplant. The receptors shown here come from a boy younger than 18 with acute myeloid leukemia, due to receive a stem cell transplant.

In its sample, this clonotype was seen many times. V gene TRBV5-1 combines with J gene TRBJ2-2; 9 positions match TRBD2. This CDR3 is 18 amino acids long. Germline CDR1 and CDR2: SGHRS and YFSETQ. Trimming removed 1 base from V and 1 base from J; junction bases left unmatched: 8. In nucleotides, the CDR3 is TGCGCCAGCAGCTTGTTCGGAGCGGGGGGCCTGAACACCGGGGAGCTGTTTTTT. It translates to CASSLFGAGGLNTGELFF.

This clonotype was observed many times. This chain joins TRBV20-1 and TRBJ1-5, with 9 bases lining up with TRBD1. Per germline, CDR1 DFQATT and CDR2 SNEGSKA (reference sequence). The CDR3 extends over 15 amino acids. The V and J ends lost 5 bases and 1 base, in that order; junction bases with no gene match: 6. The CDR3 bases are TGCAGTGCTTCGTTGGGGACAGGGAGCAATCAGCCCCAGCATTTT. This codes for CSASLGTGSNQPQHF.

This clonotype was seen at least ten times. V gene TRBV7-9 combines with J gene TRBJ2-3; a weak D match, TRBD2 (6 bases). Trimming shortened V by 5 bases and J by 3 bases, and 15 bases separated the two germline ends. Germline V gives CDR1 SEHNR, CDR2 FQNEAQ (reference sequence). The CDR3 length is 15 residues. The CDR3 spells CASSTGLGWTDTQYF. In nucleotides, the CDR3 is TGTGCCAGCAGCACGGGACTGGGTTGGACAGATACGCAGTATTTT.

At least ten counts were recorded for this clonotype. The gene calls are TRBV29-1 and TRBJ2-6, with D possibly matching TRBD1 (6 bases). The germline V gene has CDR1 SQVTM and CDR2 ANQGSEA. Trimming stripped 7 bases from V and 1 base from J, with 11 bases between. This CDR3 contains 14 residues. CDR3 amino acids: CSAGQKSGANVLTF. Written as DNA, the CDR3 is TGCAGCGCCGGACAGAAATCTGGGGCCAACGTCCTGACTTTC. Using reference TRBV29-1 and TRBJ2-6 for the parts outside the CDR3, the full variable domain is SAVISQKPSRDICQRGTSLTIQCQVDSQVTMMFWYRQQPGQSLTLIATANQGSEATYESGFVIDKFPISRPNLTFSTLTVSNMSPEDSSIYLCSAGQKSGANVLTFGAGSRLTVL.

Ten or more counts support this clonotype. The CDR3 coding sequence is TGTGCCAGCAGCTTTCGGGCAGGGTATAGTGCAGATACGCAGTATTTT. Its protein is CASSFRAGYSADTQYF. The gene calls are TRBV7-2 and TRBJ2-3; perhaps TRBD1 as D (5 bases). Germline V gene data show CDR1 as SGHTA and CDR2 as FQGNSA. With 3 bases removed from V and 4 bases from J, the gap between germline ends came to 17 bases. The CDR3 is 16 residues long.

This clonotype was seen at least ten times. The chain has TRBV7-2 and TRBJ1-3; maybe TRBD1 (5 bases). Germline-derived CDR1 and CDR2 are SGHTA and FQGNSA. The CDR3 length is 15 residues. V was trimmed by 1 base and J by 2 bases, leaving 9 bases between them. The CDR3 protein is CASSLVRGAGNTIYF. The CDR3 nucleotides read TGTGCCAGCAGCTTAGTCCGGGGGGCTGGAAACACCATATATTTT.

This clonotype came up a few times. J is TRBJ2-7 and V is TRBV4-2; TRBD2 is a possible D gene (6 bases). Trimming cost V 3 bases and J 4 bases, with 16 bases left between them. Germline loops: CDR1 LGHNA, CDR2 YNFKEQ. The CDR3 has 15 amino acids. CDR3 loop: CASSQRVGGKYEQYV. CDR3 sequence (DNA): TGTGCCAGCAGCCAGAGGGTGGGGGGAAAATACGAGCAGTACGTC.

Relative to its sample, this clonotype is medium-sized. The genes are TRBV27 and TRBJ2-1; D is unclear. Germline CDR1 MNHEY, CDR2 SMNVEV (reference sequence). CDR3 length: 13 residues. Deletions cut 8 bases from V and 8 bases from J, with 16 bases between. The chain's CDR3 is CASSPVAPYEQFF. The CDR3 nucleotides are TGTGCCAGCTCCCCCGTCGCGCCGTATGAGCAGTTCTTC.

This clonotype occurred many times. The CDR3 sequence is CASGTSGSEGETQYF. CDR3 coding DNA: TGCGCCAGCGGGACTAGCGGGAGTGAGGGAGAGACCCAGTACTTC. The chain combines TRBV4-3 with TRBJ2-5; TRBD2 matches 14 bases. This CDR3 has 15 residues. The germline V gene encodes CDR1 LGHNA and CDR2 YSLEER. V was pared by 8 bases and J by 4 bases, with 6 bases of the junction left unmatched.

This clonotype was detected ten times or more. The V and J genes are TRBV7-8 and TRBJ1-2, with no clear D. The CDR3 is 14 residues long. V was cut by 1 base and J by 4 bases, with 10 bases left in between. Germline V gene lookup returns CDR1 SGHVS and CDR2 FQNEAQ. CDR3 in DNA: TGTGCCAGCAGCTTAGGACATACTACCTATGGCTACACCTTC. Protein sequence: CASSLGHTTYGYTF.

This clonotype was seen only a few times. The chain carries TRBV5-1 and TRBJ2-7; D not resolved. Between the trimmed V and J ends, which lost 1 base and 2 bases, there was a span of 7 bases. CDR1 and CDR2 from the germline V gene are SGHRS and YFSETQ. The CDR3 is 13 residues long. The CDR3 reads CASSLSGPYEQYF. The CDR3 DNA sequence: TGCGCCAGCAGCTTGTCTGGCCCCTACGAGCAGTACTTC. Together with reference TRBV5-1 and TRBJ2-7, the CDR3 gives the full variable domain: KAGVTQTPRYLIKTRGQQVTLSCSPISGHRSVSWYQQTPGQGLQFLFEYFSETQRNKGNFPGRFSGRQFSNSRSEMNVSTLELGDSALYLCASSLSGPYEQYFGPGTRLTVT.

This clonotype was seen ten or more times. The V gene is TRBV30, the J gene TRBJ1-2; 11 bases are a match to TRBD1. The CDR3 has 12 amino acids. The germline V gene has CDR1 GTSNPN and CDR2 SVGIG (reference sequence). J was trimmed by 8 bases and V by 5 bases; bases with no gene match: 4. The CDR3 bases are TGTGCCTGGGGACAGGGGGCCAGGGGCTACACCTTC. Encoded protein: CAWGQGARGYTF.

The sample holds many counts of this clonotype. The chain joins TRBV10-3 to TRBJ2-5; possibly TRBD1 for D (6 bases). Trimming took 9 bases from V and 3 from J, leaving 17 bases between them. Germline CDR1 is ENHRY and CDR2 is SYGVKD. This CDR3 comprises 14 residues. The CDR3 is CAINDRDKKETQYF. CDR3 coding DNA: TGTGCCATTAACGACCGGGACAAAAAAGAGACCCAGTACTTC.

This clonotype has at least ten counts. The chain is built from TRBV25-1 and TRBJ1-4; D not certain. The V end was cut by 4 bases, the J end by 4 bases, with 10 bases between. Germline values: CDR1 MGHDK, CDR2 SYGVNS. The CDR3 spans 14 residues. The CDR3 DNA follows: TGTGCCAGCAGTGGGGCCGGGAGTAATGAAAAACTGTTTTTT. Translation gives CASSGAGSNEKLFF.

Many counts were recorded for this clonotype. The J gene is TRBJ2-3, the V gene TRBV20-1; weak D call: TRBD2 (7 bases). This CDR3 contains 15 residues. V lost 1 base and J 3 bases, leaving 14 bases between the germline ends. The germline V gene has CDR1 DFQATT and CDR2 SNEGSKA (reference sequence). As DNA, the CDR3 is TGCAGTGCTAGAGTCCCAGCGGGGACAACAGATACGCAGTATTTT. Its protein is CSARVPAGTTDTQYF.

This clonotype was seen many times. The rearrangement links TRBV28 to TRBJ2-1; D uncertain. The CDR3 loop spans 14 amino acids. V dropped 6 bases and J dropped 5 bases, with 14 bases sitting between them. CDR1 and CDR2 from the germline V gene are MDHEN and SYDVKM. The CDR3 loop reads CASRNVGVNNEQFF. DNA for the CDR3: TGTGCCAGCAGGAACGTTGGGGTAAACAATGAGCAGTTCTTC. The whole variable domain, filled in from reference TRBV28 and TRBJ2-1, reads DVKVTQSSRYLVKRTGEKVFLECVQDMDHENMFWYRQDPGLGLRLIYFSYDVKMKEKGDIPEGYSVSREKKERFSLILESASTNQTSMYLCASRNVGVNNEQFFGPGTRLTVL.

V usage is TRBV12-3 or TRBV12-4 and J usage is TRBJ2-1; no reliable D call. The CDR3 sequence is 11 residues long. V gave up 3 bases and J gave up 9 bases, with 6 bases separating them. The CDR3 DNA is TGTGCCAGCAGTTTCTCGGGTGAGCAGTTCTTC. Translating it yields CASSFSGEQFF.

This clonotype was detected only a few times. The chain uses TRBV5-1 and TRBJ2-7, with 9 bases identical to TRBD1. The germline CDR1 and CDR2 sequences are SGHRS and YFSETQ. This CDR3 has 14 amino acids. Trimming took 3 bases from V and 5 from J; bases not matched to a gene: 6. Here the CDR3 DNA reads TGCGCCAGCAGCTCCGGGACAGGGTCAAACGAGCAGTACGTC. Amino acids: CASSSGTGSNEQYV.

This clonotype occurred many times. This chain uses TRBV24-1 with TRBJ2-5; D is perhaps TRBD1 (6 bases). The CDR3 runs to 13 residues. Per germline, CDR1 KGHDR and CDR2 SFDVKD. The V gene lost 4 bases and the J gene lost 5 bases, with 10 bases spanning the gap. CDR3 DNA: TGTGCCACCAGTGAAAAGGGGGTGGAGACCCAGTACTTC. Encoded protein: CATSEKGVETQYF.

Many counts were recorded for this clonotype. The J gene is TRBJ2-1, the V gene TRBV20-1, with TRBD2 matching over 7 bases. This CDR3 spans 13 amino acids. Germline assignment: CDR1 DFQATT and CDR2 SNEGSKA (reference sequence). The V and J ends lost 3 bases and 5 bases, in that order; junction bases with no gene match: 4. The CDR3 DNA reads as TGCAGTGCTAGCCAGCGGGACCACAATGAGCAGTTCTTC. Protein: CSASQRDHNEQFF.

This clonotype was seen ten or more times. The genes are TRBV7-2 and TRBJ1-1; the match to TRBD1 covers 7 bases. V gave up 3 bases and J gave up 5 bases; unmatched junction bases: 15. This CDR3 has 17 amino acids. Per germline, CDR1 SGHTA and CDR2 FQGNSA. CDR3 sequence (DNA): TGTGCCAGCAGCTTCTCTCAAATAAGGCAGGGGGGTACTGAAGCTTTCTTT. This gives the protein CASSFSQIRQGGTEAFF.

This clonotype has a count of ten or more. V and J are TRBV9 and TRBJ1-6; D is perhaps TRBD1 (6 bases). Per the germline V gene, CDR1 is SGDLS and CDR2 is YYNGEE. With 3 bases removed from V and 9 bases from J, the gap between germline ends came to 19 bases. The CDR3 has 16 residues. In DNA, the CDR3 is TGTGCCAGCAGCGGCTCGCAGGGGACTAAGGGTTCACCCCTCCACTTT. Translation: CASSGSQGTKGSPLHF.